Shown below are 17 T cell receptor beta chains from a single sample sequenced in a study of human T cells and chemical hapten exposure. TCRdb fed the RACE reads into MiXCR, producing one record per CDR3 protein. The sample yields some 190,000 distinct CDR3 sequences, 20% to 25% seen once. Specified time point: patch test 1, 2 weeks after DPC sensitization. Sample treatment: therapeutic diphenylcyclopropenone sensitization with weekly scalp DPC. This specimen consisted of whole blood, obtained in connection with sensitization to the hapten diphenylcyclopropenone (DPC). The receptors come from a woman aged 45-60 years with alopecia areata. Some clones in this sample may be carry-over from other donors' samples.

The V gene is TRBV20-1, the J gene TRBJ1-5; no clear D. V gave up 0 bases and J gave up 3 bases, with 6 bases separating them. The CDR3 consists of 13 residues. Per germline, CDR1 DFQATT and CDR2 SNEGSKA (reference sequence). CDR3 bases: TGCAGTGCTAGAGACCAGAACAATCAGCCCCAGCATTTT. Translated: CSARDQNNQPQHF.

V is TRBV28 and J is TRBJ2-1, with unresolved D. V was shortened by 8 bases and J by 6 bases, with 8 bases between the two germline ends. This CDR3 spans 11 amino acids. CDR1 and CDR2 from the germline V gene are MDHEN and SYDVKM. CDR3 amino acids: CASLYGNEQFF. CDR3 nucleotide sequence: TGTGCCAGCTTATACGGCAATGAGCAGTTCTTC.

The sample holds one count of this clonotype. The DNA of the CDR3 is TGTGCCAGCTCAATAGAAGCGGATACCTACAATGAGCAGTTCTTC. This gives the protein CASSIEADTYNEQFF. The V and J genes are TRBV18 and TRBJ2-1; D may be TRBD2 (5 bases). The CDR3 is 15 residues long. CDR1 is KGHSH, CDR2 LQKENI, per germline. With 5 bases removed from V and 2 bases from J, the gap between germline ends came to 13 bases.

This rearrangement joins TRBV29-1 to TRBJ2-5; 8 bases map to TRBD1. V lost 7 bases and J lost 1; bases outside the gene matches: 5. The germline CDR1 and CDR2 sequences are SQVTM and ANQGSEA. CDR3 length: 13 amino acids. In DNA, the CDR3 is TGCAGCGCGAGAGGGACAGGCCAAGAGACCCAGTACTTC. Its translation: CSARGTGQETQYF. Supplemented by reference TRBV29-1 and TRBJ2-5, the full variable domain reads SAVISQKPSRDICQRGTSLTIQCQVDSQVTMMFWYRQQPGQSLTLIATANQGSEATYESGFVIDKFPISRPNLTFSTLTVSNMSPEDSSIYLCSARGTGQETQYFGPGTRLLVL.

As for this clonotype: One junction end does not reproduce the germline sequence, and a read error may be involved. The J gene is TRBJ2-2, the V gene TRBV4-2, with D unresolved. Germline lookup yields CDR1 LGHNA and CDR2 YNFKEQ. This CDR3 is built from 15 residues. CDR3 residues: CVSSLKEGLAGELFF. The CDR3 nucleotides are TGTGTCAGCAGCCTCAAGGAAGGGCTCGCCGGGGAGCTGTTTTTT.

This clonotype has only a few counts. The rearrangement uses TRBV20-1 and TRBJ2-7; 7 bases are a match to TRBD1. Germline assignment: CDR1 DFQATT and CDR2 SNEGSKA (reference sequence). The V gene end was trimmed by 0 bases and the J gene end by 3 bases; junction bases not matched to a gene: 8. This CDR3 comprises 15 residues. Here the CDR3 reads CSARESGTDLYEQYF. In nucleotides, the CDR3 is TGCAGTGCTAGAGAATCCGGGACAGACCTCTACGAGCAGTACTTC.

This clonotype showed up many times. The DNA for the CDR3 is TGCAGTGCTAAGGGACAGTTGAACACCGGGGAGCTGTTTTTT. The encoded protein is CSAKGQLNTGELFF. The gene calls are TRBV20-1 and TRBJ2-2; TRBD1 matches at 7 bases. CDR3 length: 14 amino acids. The germline CDR1 and CDR2 sequences are DFQATT and SNEGSKA (reference sequence). V lost 4 bases to trimming and J lost 1 base; unmatched junction nucleotides: 3.

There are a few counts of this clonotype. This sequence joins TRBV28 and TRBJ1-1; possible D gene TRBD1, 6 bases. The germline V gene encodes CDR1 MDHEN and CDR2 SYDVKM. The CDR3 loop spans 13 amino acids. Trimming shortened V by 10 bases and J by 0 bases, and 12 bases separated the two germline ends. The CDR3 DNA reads TGTGCCACCGGGGACACTCTGAACACTGAAGCTTTCTTT. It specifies CATGDTLNTEAFF.

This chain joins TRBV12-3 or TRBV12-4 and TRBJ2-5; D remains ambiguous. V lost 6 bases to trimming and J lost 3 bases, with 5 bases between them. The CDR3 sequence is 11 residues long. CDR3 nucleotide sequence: TGTGCCAGCAGATTAAAAGAGACCCAGTACTTC. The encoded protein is CASRLKETQYF.

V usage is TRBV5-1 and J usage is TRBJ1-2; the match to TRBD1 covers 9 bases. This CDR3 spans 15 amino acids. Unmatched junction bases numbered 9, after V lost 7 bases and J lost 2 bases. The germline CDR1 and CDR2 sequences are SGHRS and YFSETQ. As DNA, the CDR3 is TGCGCCAGCCGGCCGGGACAGGGTTCGAACTATGGCTACACCTTC. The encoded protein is CASRPGQGSNYGYTF.

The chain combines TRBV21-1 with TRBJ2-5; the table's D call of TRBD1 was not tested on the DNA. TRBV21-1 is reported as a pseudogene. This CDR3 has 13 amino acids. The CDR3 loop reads CASSKRPGETQYF. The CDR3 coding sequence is TGTGCCAGCAGCAAGAGACCGGGAGAGACCCAGTACTTC.

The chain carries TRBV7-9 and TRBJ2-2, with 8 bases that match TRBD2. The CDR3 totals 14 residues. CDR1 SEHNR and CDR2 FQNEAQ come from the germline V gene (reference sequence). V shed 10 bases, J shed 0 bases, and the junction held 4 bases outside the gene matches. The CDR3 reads CAIYSGANTGELFF. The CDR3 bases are TGTGCCATTTATAGCGGGGCGAACACCGGGGAGCTGTTTTTT.

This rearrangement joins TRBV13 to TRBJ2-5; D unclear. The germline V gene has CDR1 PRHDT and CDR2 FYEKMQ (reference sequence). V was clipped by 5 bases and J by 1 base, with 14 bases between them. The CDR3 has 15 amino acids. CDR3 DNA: TGTGCCAGCAGCGAAATCCCCGCGGTCCAAGAGACCCAGTACTTC. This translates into CASSEIPAVQETQYF.

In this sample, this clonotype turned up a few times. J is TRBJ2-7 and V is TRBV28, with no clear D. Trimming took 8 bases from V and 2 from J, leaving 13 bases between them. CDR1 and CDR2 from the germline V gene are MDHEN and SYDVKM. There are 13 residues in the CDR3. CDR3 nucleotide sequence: TGTGCCAGCGGCAATCCTGTCCCCTACGAGCAGTACTTC. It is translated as CASGNPVPYEQYF.

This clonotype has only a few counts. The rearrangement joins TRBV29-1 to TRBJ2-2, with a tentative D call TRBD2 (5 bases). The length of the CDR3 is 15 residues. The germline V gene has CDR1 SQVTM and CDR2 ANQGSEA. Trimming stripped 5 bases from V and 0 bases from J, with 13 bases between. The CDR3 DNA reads TGCAGCGTTTCCGCCTTCGGGGCGAACACCGGGGAGCTGTTTTTT. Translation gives CSVSAFGANTGELFF.

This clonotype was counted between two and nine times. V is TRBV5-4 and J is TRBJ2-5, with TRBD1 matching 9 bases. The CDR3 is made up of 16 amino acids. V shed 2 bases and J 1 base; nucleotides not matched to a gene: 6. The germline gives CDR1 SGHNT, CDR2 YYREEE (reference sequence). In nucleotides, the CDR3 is TGTGCCAGCAGCTTAGGCGGGACAGGGATCCAAGAGACCCAGTACTTC. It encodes CASSLGGTGIQETQYF.

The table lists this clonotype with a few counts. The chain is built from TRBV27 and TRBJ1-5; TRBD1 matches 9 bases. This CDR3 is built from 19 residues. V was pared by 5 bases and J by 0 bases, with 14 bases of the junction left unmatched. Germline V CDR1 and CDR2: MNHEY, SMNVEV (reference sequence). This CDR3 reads CASSQTPLQGAFSNQPQHF. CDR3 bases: TGTGCCAGCAGTCAAACCCCATTACAGGGGGCGTTTAGCAATCAGCCCCAGCATTTT.